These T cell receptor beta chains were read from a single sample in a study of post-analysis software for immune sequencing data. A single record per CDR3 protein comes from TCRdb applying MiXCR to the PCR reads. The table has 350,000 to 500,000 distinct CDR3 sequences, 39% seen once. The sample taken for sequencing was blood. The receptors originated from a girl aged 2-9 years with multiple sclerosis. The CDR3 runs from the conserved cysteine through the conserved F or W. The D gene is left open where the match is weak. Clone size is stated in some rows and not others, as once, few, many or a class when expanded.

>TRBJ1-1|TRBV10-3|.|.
TGTGCCATCAGTGGGACAGTGAACACTGAAGCTTTCTTT
CAISGTVNTEAFF
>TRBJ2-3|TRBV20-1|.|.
TGCAGTGCTAGATACGCCCAGGGGGCTTTGCGGGAGGGAAACACAGATACGCAGTATTTT
CSARYAQGALREGNTDTQYF
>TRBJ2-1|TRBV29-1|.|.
TGCAGCGCTACTTCGAGCCCTCCCTCCTACAATGAGCAGTTCTTC
CSATSSPPSYNEQFF
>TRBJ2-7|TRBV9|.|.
TGTGCCAGCAGCCCCCGTCCAGGGGCCCTCTACGAGCAGTACTTC
CASSPRPGALYEQYF
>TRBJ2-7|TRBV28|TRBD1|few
TGTGCCAGCAGCCTAGGAGACAGGGGGAAATACGAGCAGTACTTC
CASSLGDRGKYEQYF
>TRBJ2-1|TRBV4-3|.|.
TGCGCCAGCAGCCAAGATCTAGGGGGGTATGAGCAGTTCTTC
CASSQDLGGYEQFF
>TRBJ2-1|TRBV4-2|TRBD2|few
TGTGCCAGCAGCCAAGACCGGGGGAGGGCCAATTTCAATGAGCAGTTCTTC
CASSQDRGRANFNEQFF
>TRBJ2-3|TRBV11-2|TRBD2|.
TGTGCCAGCAGCTCCCGACTAGCGGGAAGGACAGATACGCAGTATTTT
CASSSRLAGRTDTQYF
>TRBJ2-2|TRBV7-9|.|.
TGTGCCAGCAGCCGAACAGAGAACACCGGGGAGCTGTTTTTT
CASSRTENTGELFF
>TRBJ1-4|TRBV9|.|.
TGTGCCAGCAGCGTAAGCCCCTTGAATGAAAAACTGTTTTTT
CASSVSPLNEKLFF
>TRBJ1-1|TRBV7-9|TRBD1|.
TGTGCCAGCAGCCTTTTCGACAGGGCGGCGGCTTTCTTT
CASSLFDRAAAFF
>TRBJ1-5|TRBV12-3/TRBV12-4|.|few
TGTGCCAGCAGTTTCCCTACAGGGTCTTCCCAGCATTTT
CASSFPTGSSQHF
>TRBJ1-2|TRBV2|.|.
TGTGCTAGCAGTGAGGGGGACTATGGCTACACCTTC
CASSEGDYGYTF
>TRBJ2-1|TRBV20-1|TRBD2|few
TGCAGTGCTAGACTGGCGGGAGACATCTACAATGAGCAGTTCTTC
CSARLAGDIYNEQFF
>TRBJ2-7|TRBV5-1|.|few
TGCGCCAGCAGCTCTCTAGGCCTAACCTACGAGCAGTACTTC
CASSSLGLTYEQYF
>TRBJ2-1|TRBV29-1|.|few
TGCAGCGTTGAAGTTGCCAGGGGCTACAATGAGCAGTTCTTC
CSVEVARGYNEQFF
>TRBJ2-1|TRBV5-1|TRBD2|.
TGCGCCAGCAGCCGGACTAGCGGAGAGAACAATGAGCAGTTCTTC
CASSRTSGENNEQFF
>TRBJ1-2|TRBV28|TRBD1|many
TGTGCCAGCAGTTTATGGCCCGCGTCTACAGGGGGTCCTAACTATGGCTACACCTTC
CASSLWPASTGGPNYGYTF
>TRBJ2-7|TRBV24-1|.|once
TGTGCCACCAGTGGAATGACCTCCTACGAGCAGTACTTC
CATSGMTSYEQYF
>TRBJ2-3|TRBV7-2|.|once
TGTGCCTGCAGCTTAGTAAGAGAAGCGGGCAGGGCCGGTACGCAGTATTTT
CACSLVREAGRAGTQYF
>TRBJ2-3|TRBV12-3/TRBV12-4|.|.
TGTGCCAGCAGTCCCAGCACAGATGCGCAGTATTTT
CASSPSTDAQYF
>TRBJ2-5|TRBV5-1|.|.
TGCGCCAGCAGCTTGAACCAAGGACATGAGCAGTACTTC
CASSLNQGHEQYF
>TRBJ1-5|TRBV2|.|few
TGTGCCAGCAGTCCAGGGTTTGCGAGCAATCAGCCCCAGCATTTT
CASSPGFASNQPQHF
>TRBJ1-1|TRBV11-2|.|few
TGTGCCAGCAGCTTATTTTTCGGGCAGGGAGAGTCCACTGAAGCTTTCTTT
CASSLFFGQGESTEAFF
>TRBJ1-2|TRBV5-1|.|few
TGCGCCAGCAGCTTGACTTGGCTACAGGGTAACTATGGCTACACCTTC
CASSLTWLQGNYGYTF
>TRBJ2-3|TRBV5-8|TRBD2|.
TGTGCCAGCAGCCCAAAAAAGGGACTATTCACAGATACGCAGTATTTT
CASSPKKGLFTDTQYF
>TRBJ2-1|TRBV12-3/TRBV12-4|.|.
TGTGCCAGCAGTTTTCTGGGGGGAACTCACTACAATGAGCAGTTCTTC
CASSFLGGTHYNEQFF
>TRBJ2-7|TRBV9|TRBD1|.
TGTGCCAGCAGCGTAGTCGGGACAGGGCTTTACGAGCAGTACTTC
CASSVVGTGLYEQYF
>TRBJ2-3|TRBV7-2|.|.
TGTGCCAGCAGCTTAGACCCGGGGGCCATCACAGATACGCAGTATTTT
CASSLDPGAITDTQYF
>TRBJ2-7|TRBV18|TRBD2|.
TGTGCCAGCTCACGCCCGGGACTAGCGGGAGAGGGGTTGCGGTGGTACGAGCAGTACTTC
CASSRPGLAGEGLRWYEQYF
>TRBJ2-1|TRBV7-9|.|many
TGTGCCAGCAGCTTCTCGTTCCGAGACAATGAGCAGTTCTTC
CASSFSFRDNEQFF
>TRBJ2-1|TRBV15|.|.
TGTGCCACCAGCGTACTAGGAACCTACTACGACAATGAGCAGTTCTTC
CATSVLGTYYDNEQFF
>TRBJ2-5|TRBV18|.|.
TGTGCCAGCTCACCACAGGTCGAGACCCAGTACTTC
CASSPQVETQYF
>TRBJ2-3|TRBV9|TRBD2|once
TGTCCCAGCAGCCCCCGGCAAGCGGGGGTCACAGATACGCAGTATTTT
CPSSPRQAGVTDTQYF
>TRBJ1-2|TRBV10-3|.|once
TGTGCCATCAGTGAGTCTGACAGTTTGGCCTATGGCTACACCTTC
CAISESDSLAYGYTF
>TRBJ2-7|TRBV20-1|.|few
TGCAGTGCTAGAGAAGTTAGCTCCTACGAGCAGTACTTC
CSAREVSSYEQYF
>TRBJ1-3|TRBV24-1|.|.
TGTGCCACCAGTGATCCAGCCAGGGCAGAAGGAAACACCATATATTTT
CATSDPARAEGNTIYF
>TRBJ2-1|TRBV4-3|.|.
TGCGCCAGCAGCCAAGATATGGAGGAAGGAGCCTACAATGAGCAGTTCTTC
CASSQDMEEGAYNEQFF
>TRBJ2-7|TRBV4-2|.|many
TGTGCCAGCAGCCAAACTCCGCCTAGGGAAAGGCTCTACGAGCAGTACTTC
CASSQTPPRERLYEQYF
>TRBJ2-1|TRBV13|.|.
TGTGCCAGCAGCAAGGGGAAGCCTTGGAATGAGCAGTTCTTC
CASSKGKPWNEQFF
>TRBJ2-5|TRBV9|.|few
TGTGCCAGCAGCCCGGGTTTCGACGTTGGGGGAGAGACCCAGTACTTC
CASSPGFDVGGETQYF
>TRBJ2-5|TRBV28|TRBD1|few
TGTGCCAGCGCCCGACAGGGTTGGAAGACCCAGTACTTC
CASARQGWKTQYF
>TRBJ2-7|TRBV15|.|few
TGTGCCACCAGCAGCTGGGACCGCTCCTACGAGCAGTACTTC
CATSSWDRSYEQYF
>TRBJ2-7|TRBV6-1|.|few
TGTGCCAGCAGTGAATTTGGCAGCTCCTACGAGCAGTACTTC
CASSEFGSSYEQYF
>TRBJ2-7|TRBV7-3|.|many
TGTGCCAGCAGCTTAGGATCGACCTCCTCCGAGCAGTACTTC
CASSLGSTSSEQYF
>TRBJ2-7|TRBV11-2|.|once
TGTGCCAGCAGCCTCAGGAGGGGGAACGAGCAGTACTTC
CASSLRRGNEQYF